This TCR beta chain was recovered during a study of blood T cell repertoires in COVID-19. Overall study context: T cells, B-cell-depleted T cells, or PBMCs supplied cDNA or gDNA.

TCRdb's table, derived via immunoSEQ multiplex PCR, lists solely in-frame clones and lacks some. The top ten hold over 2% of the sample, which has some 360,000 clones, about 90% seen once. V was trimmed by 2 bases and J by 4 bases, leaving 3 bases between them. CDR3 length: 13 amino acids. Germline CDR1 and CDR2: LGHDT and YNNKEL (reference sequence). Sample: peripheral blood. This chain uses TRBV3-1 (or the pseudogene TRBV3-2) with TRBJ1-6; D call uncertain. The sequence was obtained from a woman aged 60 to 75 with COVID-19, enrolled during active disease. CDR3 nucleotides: TGTGCCAGCAGCCAACAGTATAATTCACCCCTCCACTTT. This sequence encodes CASSQQYNSPLHF.